The 8 T cell receptor beta chains presented below share a single source sample, sequenced in a study of T cell repertoires in cytomegalovirus infection (dated by TCRdb to about 2019). The reads were generated on an Illumina HiSeq 1500. Clones were called with MiXCR by TCRdb after fastp trimmed the public reads at Q25, and only in-frame beta chains were retained. For every CDR3 protein sequence, its rows merge into one entry that carries the most common genes and DNA. The sample has nearly 650,000 distinct CDR3 sequences on record, approximately 25% of them singletons. The ten largest clones capture 7% to 9% of the sample. Sequencing used CD8+ T cells from PBMCs. These receptors were taken from a human donor in good health (CMV status not recorded). Some clones in this sample may be carry-over from other donors' samples.

This clonotype was seen a handful of times. V is TRBV3-1 and J is TRBJ2-7; unclear D gene. Germline V lookup: CDR1 LGHDT, CDR2 YNNKEL (reference sequence). Trimming took off 0 bases at V and 2 bases at J, with 5 bases between the two ends. This CDR3 is built from 13 residues. As DNA, the CDR3 is TGTGCCAGCAGCCAAGATCCCGCCTACGAGCAGTACTTC. Its translation is CASSQDPAYEQYF.

The sample holds a few counts of this clonotype. The chain has TRBV14 and TRBJ1-1, with TRBD1 as a possible D gene (5 bases). V was cut by 1 base and J by 1 base, with 13 bases left in between. The CDR3 length is 16 residues. The germline V gene encodes CDR1 SGHDN and CDR2 FVKESK. The CDR3, as DNA: TGTGCCAGCAGCCAAGCCCCTCAGGGCGGGAACACTGAAGCTTTCTTT. Its protein product is CASSQAPQGGNTEAFF. Using reference TRBV14 and TRBJ1-1 for the parts outside the CDR3, the full variable domain is EAGVTQFPSHSVIEKGQTVTLRCDPISGHDNLYWYRRVMGKEIKFLLHFVKESKQDESGMPNNRFLAERTGGTYSTLKVQPAELEDSGVYFCASSQAPQGGNTEAFFGQGTRLTVV.

The chain recombines TRBV2 with TRBJ2-1; 14 bases are shared with TRBD2. This CDR3 contains 15 residues. Losses at the gene ends were 7 bases for V and 7 bases for J; bases not matched to a gene: 6. From germline, CDR1 is SNHLY and CDR2 FYNNEI. In nucleotides, the CDR3 is TGTGCCAGCAAGACTAGCGGGGGGGCGTTAAATGAGCAGTTCTTC. Its protein product is CASKTSGGALNEQFF.

This clonotype was seen many times. The chain is built from TRBV6-5 and TRBJ1-1, with a tentative D call TRBD1 (5 bases). Trimming shortened V by 6 bases and J by 0 bases, and 11 bases separated the two germline ends. Germline V gives CDR1 MNHEY, CDR2 SVGAGI. The CDR3 has 14 residues. In DNA form, the CDR3 reads TGTGCCAGCAGCTATGGGACGGTGAACACTGAAGCTTTCTTT. It specifies CASSYGTVNTEAFF.

This clonotype has a count of ten or more. The genes are TRBV7-8 and TRBJ2-3; TRBD2 matches at 7 bases. The germline CDR1 and CDR2 sequences are SGHVS and FQNEAQ. V dropped 0 bases and J dropped 4; count of bases not matched to a gene: 16. This CDR3 region has 19 residues. This chain's CDR3 is CASSLAMELASVISDTQYF. The CDR3 DNA reads as TGTGCCAGCAGCTTAGCGATGGAACTAGCGAGTGTTATCTCAGATACGCAGTATTTT. Full variable domain (outside the CDR3, taken from reference TRBV7-8 and TRBJ2-3): GAGVSQSPRYKVAKRGQDVALRCDPISGHVSLFWYQQALGQGPEFLTYFQNEAQLDKSGLPSDRFFAERPEGSVSTLKIQRTQQEDSAVYLCASSLAMELASVISDTQYFGPGTRLTVL.

This clonotype has a count of ten or more. The CDR3 reads CASSFTSGGDYEQYF. As DNA, the CDR3 is TGTGCCAGCAGCTTTACTAGCGGGGGAGACTACGAGCAGTACTTC. This chain links TRBV7-2 with TRBJ2-7; 11 nucleotides match TRBD2. The V and J ends lost 3 bases and 3 bases, in that order; junction bases with no gene match: 4. Per the germline V gene, CDR1 is SGHTA and CDR2 is FQGNSA. This CDR3 contains 15 residues.

There are a few counts of this clonotype. The J gene is TRBJ2-2, the V gene TRBV7-9; no clear D gene. V was cut by 5 bases and J by 2 bases, with 9 bases left in between. The germline gives CDR1 SEHNR, CDR2 FQNEAQ (reference sequence). The CDR3 has 14 residues. CDR3 sequence (DNA): TGTGCCAGCAGCGCCCCGACTAACACCGGGGAGCTGTTTTTT. Its translation is CASSAPTNTGELFF.

The J gene is TRBJ2-2, the V gene TRBV20-1; D is possibly TRBD1 (5 bases). Trimming stripped 3 bases from V and 5 bases from J, with 7 bases between. Germline V gives CDR1 DFQATT, CDR2 SNEGSKA (reference sequence). The length of the CDR3 is 12 residues. CDR3 coding DNA: TGCAGTGCTAGCCCAGGGACCGGGGAGCTGTTTTTT. Encoded protein: CSASPGTGELFF.